What follows describes a single TCR beta chain. Its specificity is unknown. Genomic DNA constituted the template upon which TCR beta VDJ and CDR3 profiling was performed. TCRdb recomputed calls from the reads with MiXCR, one row per CDR3 protein. The profile shows fewer than 200,000 distinct CDR3 sequences, around 40% of them singletons. The record originates from a study of CD8+CD57+ T cells in acquired aplastic anemia. Turning to the study itself: Sorted CD4+ plus CD8+ cells gave DNA averaging about 3.2 ug. Among healthy donors, CD4+ cells averaged approximately 10 million reads. Overall study results and limits: In common between the patients and the controls were more than 25 CD8+ CDR3 sequences. With respect to CD8+ Simpson's diversity, patients and controls did not differ significantly.

The V segment lost 6 bases and the J segment 2 bases; nucleotides outside the gene matches: 2. CDR1 LNHDA and CDR2 SQIVND come from the germline V gene (reference sequence). The CDR3 covers 14 residues. The chain employs TRBV19 and TRBJ2-1, with 9 positions matching TRBD2. The sample comprised sorted CD4+, CD8+, or CD8+CD57+ T cells (not recorded which) from PBMCs. The TCR was taken from a human donor in good health. The CDR3 DNA reads TGTGCCAGTAGGGGACTAGCTCCCTACAATGAGCAGTTCTTC. Protein product: CASRGLAPYNEQFF.